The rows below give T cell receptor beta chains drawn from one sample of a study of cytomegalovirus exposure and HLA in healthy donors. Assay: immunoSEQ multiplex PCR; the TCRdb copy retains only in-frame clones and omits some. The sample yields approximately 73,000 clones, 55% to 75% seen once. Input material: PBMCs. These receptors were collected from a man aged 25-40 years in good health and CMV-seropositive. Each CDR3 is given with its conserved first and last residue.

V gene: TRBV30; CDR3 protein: CAGYPGTGFPEQYF
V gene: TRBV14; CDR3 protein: CASSRGQYTGELFF
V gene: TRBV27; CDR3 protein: CASSSQRGVQYF
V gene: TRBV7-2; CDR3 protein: CASSLGDRVKNEQFF
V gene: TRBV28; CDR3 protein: CASSLGGAPDTQYF
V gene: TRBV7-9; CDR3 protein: CASSAGAYEQYF
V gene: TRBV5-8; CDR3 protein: CASSFKASGKAGELFF
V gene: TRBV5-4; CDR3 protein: CASSFPSLSPELGVF
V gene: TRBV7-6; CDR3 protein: CASSQNQENTEAFF
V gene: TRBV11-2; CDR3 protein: CASSSRGETQYF
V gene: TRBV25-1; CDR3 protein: CASSGSFPELANYGYTF